The 32 T cell receptor beta chains below all came from one sample that was sequenced in a study of technical replicates of blood from several donors (TCRdb year 2017). Library creation used the immunoSEQ multiplex PCR assay. This immuneACCESS table, as held by TCRdb, lists in-frame sequences with V and J called but not all clones. Of the missing ones, under half trace to an unresolved V gene in checked studies; the others have no known cause. In this sample the table shows 65,000 to 85,000 clones, 85% to 95% of which occur a single time. Clones ranked in the top ten supply 0.35% to 0.45% of the sample. The sequencing input was T cells isolated from PBMCs. The receptors originated from a human donor in good health.

V gene TRBV18 combines with J gene TRBJ2-3, with 7 bases fitting TRBD2. From germline, CDR1 is KGHSH and CDR2 LQKENI. The CDR3 consists of 11 residues. V was clipped by 7 bases and J by 6 bases; unmatched bases: 1. The CDR3 region is CASWGGDTQYF. The CDR3 DNA reads TGTGCCAGCTGGGGAGGGGATACGCAGTATTTT.

The chain joins TRBV5-4 to TRBJ2-7, with 10 nucleotides matching TRBD2. CDR1 and CDR2 from the germline V gene are SGHNT and YYREEE (reference sequence). This CDR3 contains 16 residues. V lost 3 bases to trimming and J lost 2 bases; unmatched junction nucleotides: 8. Written as DNA, the CDR3 is TGTGCCAGCAGCTGGGGGCTAGCGGGAGCACCCTACGAGCAGTACTTC. This encodes CASSWGLAGAPYEQYF.

The rearrangement joins TRBV5-5 to TRBJ1-3, with TRBD1 matching 9 bases. V was clipped by 4 bases and J by 2 bases; unmatched bases: 13. The CDR3 sequence is 18 residues long. Germline V CDR1 and CDR2: SGHKS, YYEKEE (reference sequence). The CDR3 is CASSARDRAAWAGNTIYF. CDR3 DNA sequence: TGTGCCAGCAGCGCCCGGGACAGGGCTGCCTGGGCTGGAAACACCATATATTTT.

The sample holds a few counts of this clone. The V gene is TRBV6-6, the J gene TRBJ2-7, with TRBD2 as a possible D gene (6 bases). In germline, CDR1 is MNHNY, CDR2 SVGAGI (reference sequence). The germline V and J ends were trimmed by 8 bases and 0 bases, with 14 bases remaining between them. The CDR3 covers 14 residues. The CDR3 loop reads CASARGASSYEQYF. The CDR3, as DNA: TGTGCCAGCGCCCGCGGGGCAAGCTCCTACGAGCAGTACTTC.

The CDR3 coding sequence is TGTGCCAGCAGCCCCCGGGACAGGGCAGGGGGCTACACCTTC. It translates to CASSPRDRAGGYTF. The chain couples TRBV11-3 to TRBJ1-2; 9 nucleotides agree with TRBD1. CDR3 size: 14 residues. Germline V lookup: CDR1 SGHNT, CDR2 YENEEA. With V trimmed by 5 bases and J by 8 bases, 9 bases remained unmatched.

The chain joins TRBV28 to TRBJ2-3; 7 nucleotides line up with TRBD1. Germline-derived CDR1 and CDR2 are MDHEN and SYDVKM. This CDR3 has 14 amino acids. The trim removed 6 bases at V and 3 bases at J, leaving 6 bases unmatched. The CDR3 nucleotides read TGTGCCAGCAGCTCGACAGGGACGACAGATACGCAGTATTTT. It codes for CASSSTGTTDTQYF.

The chain couples TRBV6-1 to TRBJ1-4; tentative D call: TRBD1 (5 bases). Trimming left V 1 base short and J 5 bases short, with 14 bases between. The germline V gene has CDR1 MNHNS and CDR2 SASEGT. The CDR3 is 16 amino acids. The CDR3 DNA follows: TGTGCCAGCAGTGAAGAGTTTGCAGGGATAAATGAAAAACTGTTTTTT. Translation gives CASSEEFAGINEKLFF.

The chain couples TRBV7-6 to TRBJ2-1, with a tentative D call TRBD1 (5 bases). CDR1 and CDR2 from the germline V gene are SGHVS and FNYEAQ. V lost 6 bases to trimming and J lost 1 base, with 16 bases between them. The CDR3 has 16 amino acids. CDR3 bases: TGTGCCAGCAGTGGACCCAGGGTACCTTCCTACAATGAGCAGTTCTTC. Translation gives CASSGPRVPSYNEQFF. The variable domain in full, completed from reference TRBV7-6 and TRBJ2-1, reads GAGVSQSPRYKVTKRGQDVALRCDPISGHVSLYWYRQALGQGPEFLTYFNYEAQQDKSGLPNDRFSAERPEGSISTLTIQRTEQRDSAMYRCASSGPRVPSYNEQFFGPGTRLTVL.

This clone appeared once. In nucleotides, the CDR3 is TGTGCTAGTGGTTTAGTTAGAGGCGAGCAGTACTTC. This codes for CASGLVRGEQYF. The chain carries TRBV12-5 and TRBJ2-7; D uncertain. Trimming cost V 3 bases and J 6 bases, with 9 bases left between them. This CDR3 contains 12 residues. Germline CDR1 LGHNT, CDR2 FRNRAP.

This chain links TRBV7-6 with TRBJ2-7; D is perhaps TRBD2 (5 bases). This CDR3 is built from 14 residues. The germline CDR1 and CDR2 sequences are SGHVS and FNYEAQ. V lost 5 bases to trimming and J lost 0 bases, with 11 bases between them. CDR3 protein: CASSPLGSSYEQYF. The CDR3 DNA follows: TGTGCCAGCAGCCCGCTAGGGAGCTCCTACGAGCAGTACTTC.

The V and J genes are TRBV9 and TRBJ1-2; a possible D gene is TRBD1 (5 bases). Trimming left V 4 bases short and J 5 bases short, with 18 bases between. CDR1 and CDR2 (germline): SGDLS, YYNGEE. CDR3 length: 15 residues. CDR3 DNA: TGTGCCAGCAGCTCTTCCCGCGGGGGGAGTTATGGCTACACCTTC. This encodes CASSSSRGGSYGYTF.

The chain couples TRBV7-9 to TRBJ2-7, with 9 nucleotides matching TRBD1. Trimming removed 5 bases from V and 4 bases from J; junction bases left unmatched: 15. CDR3 length: 17 amino acids. CDR1 is SEHNR, CDR2 FQNEAQ, per germline (reference sequence). CDR3 DNA: TGTGCCAGCAGCGCGCAAGCGACAGGGGGATCACATTACGAGCAGTACTTC. It codes for CASSAQATGGSHYEQYF.

CDR3 in amino acids: CASSFSRLTDTQYF. The CDR3 region has the DNA TGTGCCAGCAGTTTCTCCCGTCTCACAGATACGCAGTATTTT. The chain has TRBV28 and TRBJ2-3, with D hard to call. Germline-derived CDR1 and CDR2 are MDHEN and SYDVKM. V lost 3 bases to trimming and J lost 2 bases, with 9 bases between them. This CDR3 comprises 14 residues.

This chain links TRBV2 with TRBJ2-6; D not resolved. This CDR3 is 14 amino acids long. V lost 11 bases to trimming and J lost 0 bases, with 11 bases between them. Germline V gives CDR1 SNHLY, CDR2 FYNNEI. DNA for the CDR3: TGTGCCTGCCTATCTGGCTCTGGGGCCAACGTCCTGACTTTC. Its translation is CACLSGSGANVLTF.

V gene TRBV19 combines with J gene TRBJ1-1; the match to TRBD1 covers 7 bases. The CDR3 extends over 16 amino acids. Per the germline V gene, CDR1 is LNHDA and CDR2 is SQIVND (reference sequence). Unmatched junction bases numbered 9, after V lost 4 bases and J lost 1 base. The CDR3 sequence is CASSSPTGSTNTEAFF. The CDR3 DNA follows: TGTGCCAGTAGTAGCCCGACAGGGTCGACGAACACTGAAGCTTTCTTT. The variable domain in full, with the rest retrieved from reference TRBV19 and TRBJ1-1, is DGGITQSPKYLFRKEGQNVTLSCEQNLNHDAMYWYRQDPGQGLRLIYYSQIVNDFQKGDIAEGYSVSREKKESFPLTVTSAQKNPTAFYLCASSSPTGSTNTEAFFGQGTRLTVV.

The V call is TRBV28, the J call TRBJ1-2; 10 positions agree with TRBD1. The V gene end was trimmed by 3 bases and the J gene end by 3 bases; junction bases not matched to a gene: 10. CDR3 length: 17 amino acids. Germline CDR1 reads MDHEN; CDR2 reads SYDVKM. In nucleotides, the CDR3 is TGTGCCAGCAGTTTTGGTCCAGGGGGACAGGGGTACTATGGCTACACCTTC. Its protein is CASSFGPGGQGYYGYTF.

V gene TRBV9 combines with J gene TRBJ2-1; TRBD2 agrees at 12 bases. V was pared by 0 bases and J by 0 bases, with 4 bases of the junction left unmatched. The CDR3 runs 18 residues. Germline V gene sequence: CDR1 SGDLS, CDR2 YYNGEE. Here the CDR3 DNA reads TGTGCCAGCAGCGTAGGTCCGACTAGCGGGAGCTCCTACAATGAGCAGTTCTTC. Translation gives CASSVGPTSGSSYNEQFF. Full variable domain (missing parts from reference TRBV9 and TRBJ2-1): DSGVTQTPKHLITATGQRVTLRCSPRSGDLSVYWYQQSLDQGLQFLIQYYNGEERAKGNILERFSAQQFPDLHSELNLSSLELGDSALYFCASSVGPTSGSSYNEQFFGPGTRLTVL.

The chain is built from TRBV5-1 and TRBJ2-7; D not resolved. This CDR3 comprises 14 residues. Germline CDR1 reads SGHRS; CDR2 reads YFSETQ. V shed 6 bases and J shed 6 bases, with 19 bases lying between them. As DNA, the CDR3 is TGCGCCAGCAAGCAGACACCGACCTCAGGCGAGCAGTACTTC. It encodes CASKQTPTSGEQYF.

The chain employs TRBV10-3 and TRBJ2-7; 8 bases fit TRBD1. CDR1 and CDR2 (germline): ENHRY, SYGVKD. This CDR3 region has 12 residues. V shed 8 bases, J shed 0 bases, and the junction held 0 bases outside the gene matches. This CDR3 is CAIGTGSYEQYF. Written as DNA, the CDR3 is TGTGCCATCGGGACAGGCTCCTACGAGCAGTACTTC.

The chain carries TRBV6-5 and TRBJ1-2; 7 bases are a match to TRBD1. The CDR3 spans 14 residues. From germline, CDR1 is MNHEY and CDR2 SVGAGI. After removal of 6 bases from V and 3 bases from J, the junction contained 7 bases not matched to a gene. The DNA for the CDR3 is TGTGCCAGCAGCCGCGGGACAGCCCACTATGGCTACACCTTC. Translated, it gives CASSRGTAHYGYTF.

The CDR3 protein is CASSVTPGQDEQYF. The CDR3 DNA is TGTGCCAGCAGCGTAACCCCCGGACAGGACGAGCAGTACTTC. The J gene is TRBJ2-7, the V gene TRBV11-2, with 7 bases matching TRBD1. Looked up from germline, CDR1 is SGHAT and CDR2 is FQNNGV. The length of the CDR3 is 14 residues. V was pared by 5 bases and J by 5 bases, with 9 bases of the junction left unmatched. Together with reference TRBV11-2 and TRBJ2-7, the CDR3 gives the full variable domain: EAGVAQSPRYKIIEKRQSVAFWCNPISGHATLYWYQQILGQGPKLLIQFQNNGVVDDSQLPKDRFSAERLKGVDSTLKIQPAKLEDSAVYLCASSVTPGQDEQYFGPGTRLTVT.

This chain uses TRBV9 with TRBJ2-7, with D possibly matching TRBD2 (6 bases). With 4 bases removed from V and 1 base from J, the gap between germline ends came to 12 bases. There are 14 residues in the CDR3. The V gene's germline CDR1 is SGDLS and CDR2 YYNGEE. For the CDR3, the DNA is TGTGCCAGCAGCCCCCTACTAGCTTCCTACGAGCAGTACTTC. Protein product: CASSPLLASYEQYF. Full variable domain (missing parts from reference TRBV9 and TRBJ2-7): DSGVTQTPKHLITATGQRVTLRCSPRSGDLSVYWYQQSLDQGLQFLIQYYNGEERAKGNILERFSAQQFPDLHSELNLSSLELGDSALYFCASSPLLASYEQYFGPGTRLTVT.

This clone was seen a single time. This rearrangement joins TRBV4-1 to TRBJ2-3; 7 positions agree with TRBD2. CDR1 and CDR2 from the germline V gene are MGHRA and YSYEKL. V was clipped by 3 bases and J by 4 bases; unmatched bases: 13. This CDR3 has 17 amino acids. CDR3 residues: CASSHPGGSVGADTQYF. As DNA, the CDR3 is TGCGCCAGCAGCCACCCGGGAGGTTCGGTCGGCGCAGATACGCAGTATTTT.

The chain links TRBV28 to TRBJ1-5, with D tentatively TRBD1 (6 bases). Trimming pared 1 base from V and 3 bases from J, leaving 13 bases between. The V gene's germline CDR1 is MDHEN and CDR2 SYDVKM. The CDR3 is 16 amino acids. The CDR3, as DNA: TGTGCCAGCAGTTTATATCAGGACAGCTCCAATCAGCCCCAGCATTTT. It yields the protein CASSLYQDSSNQPQHF.

The V gene is TRBV5-8, the J gene TRBJ1-2; D uncertain. The CDR3 totals 13 residues. V dropped 0 bases and J dropped 10 bases, with 13 bases sitting between them. CDR1 SGHTS and CDR2 YDEGEE come from the germline V gene. CDR3 residues: CASSLARVTLYTF. The CDR3 DNA is TGTGCCAGCAGCTTGGCCCGGGTGACTCTCTACACCTTC.

The V and J genes are TRBV28 and TRBJ2-7, with D perhaps matching TRBD1 (5 bases). The CDR3 loop spans 15 amino acids. Trimming pared 8 bases from V and 2 bases from J, leaving 19 bases between. Germline V lookup: CDR1 MDHEN, CDR2 SYDVKM. The CDR3 DNA sequence: TGTGCCAGCGCACTGACCTCCACAGGAGCCTACGAGCAGTACTTC. Translating it yields CASALTSTGAYEQYF.

The chain combines TRBV19 with TRBJ2-1, with D possibly TRBD2 on 6 matching bases. The CDR3 runs to 16 residues. V was cut by 4 bases and J by 8 bases, with 21 bases left in between. The germline V gene encodes CDR1 LNHDA and CDR2 SQIVND (reference sequence). The CDR3 loop reads CASSRISGAITDEQFF. In nucleotides, the CDR3 is TGTGCCAGTAGTAGGATTAGCGGAGCTATAACGGATGAGCAGTTCTTC.

This rearrangement joins TRBV5-6 to TRBJ1-1, with 7 nucleotides matching TRBD1. CDR3 length: 13 residues. The germline gives CDR1 SGHDT, CDR2 YYEEEE. V shed 4 bases, J shed 4 bases, and the junction held 4 bases outside the gene matches. The CDR3 sequence: CASSLTGSTEAFF. In nucleotides, the CDR3 is TGTGCCAGCAGCCTGACAGGGTCCACTGAAGCTTTCTTT.

The rearrangement uses TRBV2 and TRBJ2-7; no clear D gene. With 5 bases removed from V and 3 bases from J, the gap between germline ends came to 5 bases. The germline gives CDR1 SNHLY, CDR2 FYNNEI. The CDR3 is made up of 11 amino acids. Here the CDR3 DNA reads TGTGCCAGCAGTCTAAACTACGAGCAGTACTTC. Protein sequence: CASSLNYEQYF.

The chain employs TRBV6-4 and TRBJ2-7; possible D gene TRBD1, 6 bases. The germline gives CDR1 MRHNA, CDR2 SNTAGT. This CDR3 contains 15 residues. The V end lost 5 bases, the J end lost 6 bases, and 20 bases lay between the germline ends. The CDR3 spells CASSPRPAGTPEQYF. CDR3 sequence (DNA): TGTGCCAGCAGTCCACGGCCCGCCGGGACACCCGAGCAGTACTTC.

The rearrangement links TRBV14 to TRBJ2-3; D remains ambiguous. CDR1 and CDR2 from the germline V gene are SGHDN and FVKESK. CDR3 length: 14 amino acids. Trimming removed 5 bases at V and 4 bases at J, with 13 bases between. CDR3 residues: CASSEFLSPDTQYF. CDR3 in DNA: TGTGCCAGCAGCGAGTTCCTAAGTCCAGATACGCAGTATTTT. Together with reference TRBV14 and TRBJ2-3, the CDR3 gives the full variable domain: EAGVTQFPSHSVIEKGQTVTLRCDPISGHDNLYWYRRVMGKEIKFLLHFVKESKQDESGMPNNRFLAERTGGTYSTLKVQPAELEDSGVYFCASSEFLSPDTQYFGPGTRLTVL.

The V gene is TRBV5-1, the J gene TRBJ2-7; possibly TRBD1 for D (5 bases). Germline V gives CDR1 SGHRS, CDR2 YFSETQ. The CDR3 sequence is 14 residues long. V was cut by 0 bases and J by 3 bases, with 10 bases left in between. Written as DNA, the CDR3 is TGCGCCAGCAGCTTGGATAGGGGAATCTACGAGCAGTACTTC. This encodes CASSLDRGIYEQYF.